One and the same sample provided the 22 T cell receptor beta chains below, sequenced in a study of T cell repertoires in cytomegalovirus infection (dated by TCRdb to about 2019). Sequenced using an Illumina HiSeq 1500. The public sequencing data were trimmed at Q25 with fastp and processed into clonotypes with MiXCR by TCRdb, which kept only in-frame beta chains. Entries that share a CDR3 protein sequence are merged under the most common genes and DNA. This sample comprises 310,000 or so distinct CDR3 sequences, around 9.1% of them detected only once. The ten largest make up around 2.5% of the sample. The specimen was PBMCs. These receptors were obtained from a human donor in good health (CMV status not recorded). Some clones in this sample may be carry-over from other donors' samples.

This clonotype was seen a handful of times. The chain combines TRBV15 with TRBJ2-7, with 10 bases lining up with TRBD1. CDR3 length: 19 amino acids. Trimming removed 2 bases from V and 0 bases from J; junction bases left unmatched: 13. Germline V gives CDR1 LNHNV, CDR2 YYDKDF (reference sequence). The chain's CDR3 is CATSRSPRQGALSSYEQYV. DNA for the CDR3: TGTGCCACCAGCAGATCTCCCCGACAGGGGGCCCTCAGCTCCTACGAGCAGTACGTC.

This clonotype was seen many times. CDR3 loop: CTFQGNTGELFF. Here the CDR3 DNA reads TGCACCTTCCAGGGAAACACCGGGGAGCTGTTTTTT. This chain uses TRBV29-1 with TRBJ2-2, with D perhaps TRBD1 (5 bases). Germline V gene lookup returns CDR1 SQVTM and CDR2 ANQGSEA. The length of the CDR3 is 12 residues.

There are many counts of this clonotype. This chain connects TRBV28 to TRBJ2-3; 8 bases align to TRBD1. The J segment lost 2 bases and the V segment lost 6 bases, leaving 10 bases of the junction unmatched. Germline values: CDR1 MDHEN, CDR2 SYDVKM. CDR3 size: 16 residues. The CDR3, as DNA: TGTGCCAGCAGCCAAAGGGACAGGAGATTCACAGATACGCAGTATTTT. It yields the protein CASSQRDRRFTDTQYF.

This clonotype has only a few counts. V and J are TRBV19 and TRBJ2-7; no clear D gene. CDR3 length equals 14 residues. CDR1 LNHDA and CDR2 SQIVND come from the germline V gene (reference sequence). The V end was cut by 7 bases, the J end by 0 bases, with 13 bases between. The CDR3 nucleotides read TGTGCCAGTACCGCGACTTCCTCCTCCTACGAGCAGTACTTC. Its protein is CASTATSSSYEQYF.

Ten or more counts support this clonotype. The chain uses TRBV12-3 or TRBV12-4 and TRBJ1-1; D uncertain. Trimming shortened V by 6 bases and J by 4 bases, and 15 bases separated the two germline ends. The CDR3 length is 14 residues. This CDR3 is CASSPTHRGTEAFF. The DNA for the CDR3 is TGTGCCAGCAGCCCCACACATCGGGGCACTGAAGCTTTCTTT.

In this sample, this clonotype turned up many times. This chain connects TRBV6-1 to TRBJ2-3, with no clear D. V gave up 7 bases and J gave up 4 bases, with 18 bases separating them. The CDR3 is 15 residues long. CDR1 MNHNS and CDR2 SASEGT come from the germline V gene. The CDR3 spells CASTRLPASPDTQYF. In DNA form, the CDR3 reads TGTGCCAGCACCCGACTCCCTGCGTCCCCAGATACGCAGTATTTT.

In its sample, this clonotype was seen many times. The V call is TRBV20-1, the J call TRBJ2-7; D might be TRBD1 (6 bases). Trimming took 5 bases from V and 3 from J, leaving 11 bases between them. The length of the CDR3 is 12 residues. Germline lookup yields CDR1 DFQATT and CDR2 SNEGSKA (reference sequence). The CDR3 here is CSAGGQVYEQYF. CDR3 bases: TGCAGTGCTGGGGGACAAGTCTACGAGCAGTACTTC.

This clonotype turned up a few times. V and J are TRBV20-1 and TRBJ1-2; D gene uncertain. Germline CDR1 is DFQATT and CDR2 is SNEGSKA (reference sequence). The CDR3 is 15 residues long. Trimming took off 4 bases at V and 4 bases at J, with 19 bases between the two ends. The CDR3 is CSATTPRVEVYGYTF. The DNA of the CDR3 is TGCAGTGCTACCACCCCCAGAGTAGAGGTCTATGGCTACACCTTC.

Comments on this clonotype: A much larger clone differs from this one at a single base, so this may be a read error. The chain uses TRBV20-1 and TRBJ2-3; 10 positions agree with TRBD2. The germline gives CDR1 DFQATT, CDR2 SNEGSKA (reference sequence). The CDR3 is 15 amino acids. Trimming removed 5 bases from V and 4 bases from J; junction bases left unmatched: 9. CDR3 in amino acids: CSARIAGGLSDTQYF. The CDR3 DNA reads TGCAGTGCTCGTATAGCGGGGGGTCTCTCAGATACGCAGTATTTT.

This clonotype was observed a few times. This sequence joins TRBV20-1 and TRBJ2-6, with D unclear. This CDR3 region has 15 residues. Deletions cut 6 bases from V and 0 bases from J, with 12 bases between. Germline CDR1 and CDR2: DFQATT and SNEGSKA (reference sequence). The CDR3 is CSAPPSGSGANVLTF. Here the CDR3 DNA reads TGCAGTGCCCCCCCGTCTGGCTCTGGGGCCAACGTCCTGACTTTC.

The V and J genes are TRBV20-1 and TRBJ2-7; 10 bases map to TRBD1. V was clipped by 4 bases and J by 5 bases; unmatched bases: 8. The CDR3 is 14 residues long. Germline CDR1 and CDR2: DFQATT and SNEGSKA (reference sequence). The CDR3 nucleotides read TGCAGTGCTACGCGGGACAGGGGATTTCACGAGCAGTACTTC. It translates to CSATRDRGFHEQYF.

This clonotype was detected a few times. This chain uses TRBV28 with TRBJ2-5; D ambiguous. The CDR3 is made up of 17 amino acids. CDR1 and CDR2 from the germline V gene are MDHEN and SYDVKM. The V and J ends lost 3 bases and 5 bases respectively, with 22 bases between them. The CDR3 nucleotides are TGTGCCAGCAGTTTCGAGGCTTGGGCCGTGACATGGGAGACCCAGTACTTC. It encodes CASSFEAWAVTWETQYF. Based on the CDR3 plus reference TRBV28 and TRBJ2-5, the full variable domain is DVKVTQSSRYLVKRTGEKVFLECVQDMDHENMFWYRQDPGLGLRLIYFSYDVKMKEKGDIPEGYSVSREKKERFSLILESASTNQTSMYLCASSFEAWAVTWETQYFGPGTRLLVL.

This clonotype was recorded many times. In DNA, the CDR3 is TGTGCCAGTAGTTTCGTACTGGCTGAAGCTTTCTTT. As protein: CASSFVLAEAFF. The chain recombines TRBV19 with TRBJ1-1; D ambiguous. This CDR3 contains 12 residues. V was cut by 5 bases and J by 6 bases, with 10 bases left in between. Germline CDR1 LNHDA, CDR2 SQIVND (reference sequence).

The rearrangement uses TRBV6-5 and TRBJ2-2; no clear D gene. Germline CDR1 MNHEY, CDR2 SVGAGI. With 0 bases removed from V and 5 bases from J, the gap between germline ends came to 22 bases. This CDR3 region has 19 residues. In DNA form, the CDR3 reads TGTGCCAGCAGTTACTCGGCCATTGAGTTTGTCCTTGAGACCGGGGAGCTGTTTTTT. Its translation: CASSYSAIEFVLETGELFF.

This rearrangement joins TRBV28 to TRBJ1-2; 8 bases are shared with TRBD1. CDR1 is MDHEN and CDR2 is SYDVKM in the germline V gene. The ends lost 3 bases at V and 8 bases at J; junction bases unmatched: 5. CDR3 size: 13 residues. The CDR3 here is CASSFQDREGYTF. CDR3 nucleotide sequence: TGTGCCAGCAGTTTTCAGGACAGGGAAGGCTACACCTTC.

As to this clonotype: Possible read error: a much larger clone is one base away. The chain recombines TRBV20-1 with TRBJ2-1, with D unresolved. The CDR3 has 13 amino acids. Germline V gives CDR1 DFQATT, CDR2 SNEGSKA (reference sequence). CDR3: CRARGWRSNEQFF. CDR3 sequence (DNA): TGCCGTGCTAGAGGTTGGAGAAGCAATGAGCAGTTCTTC.

At least ten counts were recorded for this clonotype. The chain is built from TRBV20-1 and TRBJ2-1; 14 nucleotides align to TRBD2. Germline-derived CDR1 and CDR2 are DFQATT and SNEGSKA (reference sequence). The CDR3 runs 17 residues. After removal of 5 bases from V and 0 bases from J, the junction contained 6 bases not matched to a gene. In nucleotides, the CDR3 is TGCAGTGCTGGGGGGACTAGCGGGGGACGCTCCTACAATGAGCAGTTCTTC. Residues: CSAGGTSGGRSYNEQFF.

This clonotype came up a few times. The chain links TRBV28 to TRBJ2-1; 14 positions agree with TRBD2. The trim removed 3 bases at V and 9 bases at J, leaving 10 bases unmatched. The length of the CDR3 is 17 residues. Germline CDR1 MDHEN, CDR2 SYDVKM. The CDR3: CASSFPRLAGGRGEQFF. The CDR3 region has the DNA TGTGCCAGCAGTTTCCCTCGACTAGCGGGGGGGAGGGGTGAGCAGTTCTTC.

This clonotype was picked up a small number of times. This chain uses TRBV29-1 with TRBJ2-2, with D maybe TRBD1 (5 bases). The V end was cut by 5 bases, the J end by 0 bases, with 10 bases between. This CDR3 has 14 amino acids. Germline-derived CDR1 and CDR2 are SQVTM and ANQGSEA. Written as DNA, the CDR3 is TGCAGCGTTTCAGGGCCCTCGAACACCGGGGAGCTGTTTTTT. Translated, it gives CSVSGPSNTGELFF.

V and J are TRBV2 and TRBJ2-2, with TRBD1 identical over 8 bases. Trimming took 10 bases from V and 7 from J; bases not matched to a gene: 8. The CDR3 is made up of 13 amino acids. Germline CDR1 SNHLY, CDR2 FYNNEI. The CDR3 DNA is TGTGCCAACGGACAGGGCCTTGGCGGGGAGCTGTTTTTT. Protein: CANGQGLGGELFF.

This clonotype came up many times. The chain has TRBV2 and TRBJ2-1; 9 nucleotides agree with TRBD2. Germline-derived CDR1 and CDR2 are SNHLY and FYNNEI. Unmatched junction bases numbered 2, after V lost 8 bases and J lost 0 bases. There are 14 residues in the CDR3. CDR3 loop: CASATSGSYNEQFF. The CDR3 DNA reads as TGTGCCAGCGCGACTAGCGGCTCCTACAATGAGCAGTTCTTC.

This clonotype was observed many times. The gene calls are TRBV7-9 and TRBJ2-2; no clear D gene. The germline CDR1 and CDR2 sequences are SEHNR and FQNEAQ (reference sequence). The CDR3 loop spans 14 amino acids. Trimming left V 1 base short and J 5 bases short, with 8 bases between. Here the CDR3 reads CASSLVHDTGELFF. In DNA form, the CDR3 reads TGTGCCAGCAGCTTAGTTCACGATACCGGGGAGCTGTTTTTT.